What follows are 31 T cell receptor beta chains derived from one specimen sequenced in a study of T cell responses to AZD1222 COVID-19 vaccine. Produced via immunoSEQ multiplex PCR; TCRdb's table is partial and in-frame only. Here the sample spans 72,000 or so clones, under 95% being singletons. This material consisted of peripheral blood, taken on day 0 of AZD1222 vaccination. Receptor source: an adult in good health.

The rearrangement joins TRBV24-1 to TRBJ2-7, with D unclear. This CDR3 is 13 amino acids long. Germline V gene lookup returns CDR1 KGHDR and CDR2 SFDVKD. V lost 4 bases, J lost 2 bases, and 8 bases lay in between. The CDR3 protein is CATSEGSAYEQYF. For the CDR3, the DNA is TGTGCCACCAGTGAGGGGTCGGCCTACGAGCAGTACTTC.

The chain links TRBV28 to TRBJ1-3; D ambiguous. The CDR3 has 17 residues. With 5 bases removed from V and 1 base from J, the gap between germline ends came to 18 bases. CDR1 and CDR2 (germline): MDHEN, SYDVKM. In DNA, the CDR3 is TGTGCCAGCAGTCCGAACATTTACAGCTCTTCTGGAAACACCATATATTTT. This encodes CASSPNIYSSSGNTIYF.

The chain recombines TRBV2 with TRBJ1-5; D gene ambiguous. There are 14 residues in the CDR3. Deletions cut 7 bases from V and 3 bases from J, with 13 bases between. Germline-derived CDR1 and CDR2 are SNHLY and FYNNEI. The CDR3 sequence: CASTPGADNQPQHF. CDR3 coding DNA: TGTGCCAGCACTCCGGGTGCCGACAATCAGCCCCAGCATTTT.

The chain combines TRBV7-8 with TRBJ1-2, with D possibly TRBD1 on 5 matching bases. The CDR3 contains 14 residues. CDR1 SGHVS and CDR2 FQNEAQ come from the germline V gene. Trimming pared 4 bases from V and 8 bases from J, leaving 17 bases between. The CDR3 protein is CASSYGRGSPGYTF. CDR3 coding DNA: TGTGCCAGCAGCTACGGGAGGGGTTCGCCCGGCTACACCTTC.

This chain's CDR3 is CASSHFLRGLNTGELFF. The CDR3 DNA reads as TGCGCCAGCAGCCACTTCCTCAGGGGGCTGAACACCGGGGAGCTGTTTTTT. The V call is TRBV4-3, the J call TRBJ2-2, with 8 bases identical to TRBD1. The CDR3 is made up of 17 amino acids. With 3 bases clipped from V and 1 base from J, the junction kept 7 bases outside the gene matches. Germline-derived CDR1 and CDR2 are LGHNA and YSLEER.

The chain carries TRBV21-1 and TRBJ1-2. TRBV21-1 is a pseudogene locus. This CDR3 has 17 amino acids. The CDR3 here is CASSNRIRGVHNYGYTF. In DNA form, the CDR3 reads TGTGCCAGCAGCAACAGGATAAGAGGGGTGCATAACTATGGCTACACCTTC.

This clone has a handful of counts. The chain combines TRBV5-5 with TRBJ1-1; TRBD1 might be the D (5 bases). This CDR3 is built from 16 residues. The germline gives CDR1 SGHKS, CDR2 YYEKEE (reference sequence). The V end lost 0 bases, the J end lost 4 bases, and 16 bases lay between the germline ends. CDR3 nucleotide sequence: TGTGCCAGCAGCTTGGCCGAAGAGGGGCTGCGCACTGAAGCTTTCTTT. Its translation: CASSLAEEGLRTEAFF.

This chain uses TRBV2 with TRBJ1-6; D is undetermined. CDR3 length equals 12 residues. Germline values: CDR1 SNHLY, CDR2 FYNNEI. V was trimmed by 11 bases and J by 9 bases, leaving 14 bases between them. The CDR3 protein is CAGQESGSPLHF. The CDR3 nucleotides are TGTGCCGGTCAGGAGAGCGGTTCACCCCTCCACTTT.

Concerning this clone itself: This same CDR3 is encoded by further DNA sequences in the sample. The chain is built from TRBV5-4 and TRBJ1-5; D not certain. V was pared by 0 bases and J by 0 bases, with 1 base between. The CDR3 has 13 amino acids. Germline CDR1 reads SGHNT; CDR2 reads YYREEE (reference sequence). The CDR3 DNA sequence: TGTGCCAGCAGCTTGGATAGCAATCAGCCCCAGCATTTT. It is translated as CASSLDSNQPQHF.

This chain uses TRBV27 with TRBJ1-4; D not resolved. Trimming left V 4 bases short and J 8 bases short, with 17 bases between. Germline lookup yields CDR1 MNHEY and CDR2 SMNVEV (reference sequence). This CDR3 comprises 15 residues. CDR3 sequence: CASSSSLVPGEKLFF. Here the CDR3 DNA reads TGTGCCAGCAGTTCTTCACTCGTTCCCGGGGAAAAACTGTTTTTT.

V and J are TRBV3-1 (or the pseudogene TRBV3-2) and TRBJ1-6, with D perhaps matching TRBD1 (6 bases). Germline V gene sequence: CDR1 LGHDT, CDR2 YNNKEL (reference sequence). The CDR3 covers 18 residues. With 4 bases removed from V and 1 base from J, the gap between germline ends came to 17 bases. DNA for the CDR3: TGTGCCAGCAGCCGACGGGACACCTTTTTTTCCTATAATTCACCCCTCCACTTT. Its translation: CASSRRDTFFSYNSPLHF.

This rearrangement joins TRBV9 to TRBJ2-3; 8 bases match TRBD2. The V segment lost 0 bases and the J segment 6 bases; nucleotides outside the gene matches: 6. The CDR3 runs to 15 residues. Per the germline V gene, CDR1 is SGDLS and CDR2 is YYNGEE. In nucleotides, the CDR3 is TGTGCCAGCAGCGTAGCAGCGGGAGTTACGGATACGCAGTATTTT. Encoded protein: CASSVAAGVTDTQYF.

This rearrangement joins TRBV4-3 to TRBJ2-7, with TRBD1 matching 7 bases. After removal of 2 bases from V and 6 bases from J, the junction contained 13 bases not matched to a gene. The CDR3 covers 16 residues. Looked up from germline, CDR1 is LGHNA and CDR2 is YSLEER. CDR3 in amino acids: CASSQNAGTESREQYF. DNA for the CDR3: TGCGCCAGCAGCCAAAACGCCGGGACAGAGAGTCGCGAGCAGTACTTC.

The CDR3 is CASSLFGGFPETQYF. In nucleotides, the CDR3 is TGTGCCAGCAGTCTTTTTGGGGGTTTCCCAGAGACCCAGTACTTC. The rearrangement uses TRBV27 and TRBJ2-5; D assignment may be TRBD1 or TRBD2 (5 bases each). The V end lost 5 bases, the J end lost 4 bases, and 17 bases lay between the germline ends. The CDR3 contains 15 residues. Germline lookup yields CDR1 MNHEY and CDR2 SMNVEV (reference sequence).

The genes are TRBV6-2 or TRBV6-3 and TRBJ2-7, with TRBD2 matching 7 bases. The ends lost 2 bases at V and 4 bases at J; junction bases unmatched: 8. The CDR3 runs 15 residues. CDR1 is MNHEY and CDR2 is SVGEGT in the germline V gene. DNA for the CDR3: TGTGCCAGCAGTTACAGGGAGGGGATTGGGTACGAGCAGTACTTC. Its protein is CASSYREGIGYEQYF.

The chain recombines TRBV3-1 (or the pseudogene TRBV3-2) with TRBJ1-2; a weak D match, TRBD1 (5 bases). The V and J ends lost 7 bases and 0 bases respectively, with 15 bases between them. The CDR3 has 15 amino acids. The germline CDR1 and CDR2 sequences are LGHDT and YNNKEL (reference sequence). CDR3 residues: CASTTAPNSNYGYTF. The DNA for the CDR3 is TGTGCCAGCACGACAGCACCGAACTCTAACTATGGCTACACCTTC.

This chain links TRBV4-2 with TRBJ1-4; TRBD1 might be the D (6 bases). V dropped 7 bases and J dropped 8 bases, with 20 bases sitting between them. CDR1 and CDR2 (germline): LGHNA, YNFKEQ. This CDR3 has 15 residues. CDR3 bases: TGTGCCAGCACCGGAGGTCGCGGGGGCCGAGAAAAACTGTTTTTT. Amino acids: CASTGGRGGREKLFF.

The chain combines TRBV7-2 with TRBJ2-7; 11 nucleotides line up with TRBD2. Germline V lookup: CDR1 SGHTA, CDR2 FQGNSA. The CDR3 is 15 amino acids. V dropped 5 bases and J dropped 5; count of bases not matched to a gene: 8. CDR3 protein: CASSGDSGRANEQYF. Here the CDR3 DNA reads TGTGCCAGCAGCGGAGATAGCGGGAGGGCCAACGAGCAGTACTTC.

About this clone itself: A read error may account for a junction end that differs from germline. The chain joins TRBV5-1 to TRBJ1-1; TRBD1 agrees at 7 bases. The CDR3 is 15 amino acids. Germline V gene sequence: CDR1 SGHRS, CDR2 YFSETQ. The CDR3 DNA follows: TGCGCCAGCAGCTTGGGTACGGGACAGAACCCTGAAGCTTTCTTT. The encoded protein is CASSLGTGQNPEAFF.

V is TRBV20-1 and J is TRBJ1-2; the D gene is possibly TRBD1 (5 bases). The V gene's germline CDR1 is DFQATT and CDR2 SNEGSKA (reference sequence). The CDR3 length is 13 residues. Trimming took 3 bases from V and 2 from J, leaving 10 bases between them. Written as DNA, the CDR3 is TGCAGTGCTAGTCCCTGGGGCAACTATGGCTACACCTTC. Translated, it gives CSASPWGNYGYTF.

The rearrangement uses TRBV4-3 and TRBJ2-1; no clear D. The CDR3 is 16 residues long. Germline CDR1 is LGHNA and CDR2 is YSLEER. Trimming took off 1 base at V and 4 bases at J, with 14 bases between the two ends. CDR3 loop: CASSQGTLYSYNEQFF. The DNA for the CDR3 is TGCGCCAGCAGCCAAGGAACCCTCTATTCTTACAATGAGCAGTTCTTC.

The chain links TRBV6-5 to TRBJ2-1; a weak D match, TRBD1 (5 bases). With 2 bases removed from V and 1 base from J, the gap between germline ends came to 12 bases. The CDR3 is 16 residues long. Looked up from germline, CDR1 is MNHEY and CDR2 is SVGAGI. This CDR3 reads CASSYEWTLSYNEQFF. DNA of the CDR3: TGTGCCAGCAGTTACGAGTGGACACTTTCCTACAATGAGCAGTTCTTC.

V and J are TRBV19 and TRBJ2-3; a weak D match, TRBD2 (5 bases). Germline V lookup: CDR1 LNHDA, CDR2 SQIVND (reference sequence). The CDR3 is made up of 18 amino acids. V was clipped by 3 bases and J by 2 bases, with 21 bases between them. CDR3: CASSMDLWERRITDTQYF. For the CDR3, the DNA is TGTGCCAGTAGTATGGACCTCTGGGAGAGGAGGATCACAGATACGCAGTATTTT.

This clone was counted between two and nine times. The chain uses TRBV7-8 and TRBJ2-7, with TRBD2 matching 9 bases. V was clipped by 5 bases and J by 4 bases; unmatched bases: 12. Looked up from germline, CDR1 is SGHVS and CDR2 is FQNEAQ. The CDR3 contains 16 residues. CDR3 DNA sequence: TGTGCCAGCAGCCGAGCGGGGGGTACAGGGTTGTACGAGCAGTACTTC. It encodes CASSRAGGTGLYEQYF.

This chain joins TRBV7-9 and TRBJ1-4, with D unresolved. V lost 8 bases and J lost 8, with 24 bases in between. Germline V gene lookup returns CDR1 SEHNR and CDR2 FQNEAQ (reference sequence). The CDR3 length is 16 residues. The CDR3 region is CASSKGTFSLTEKLFF. The DNA of the CDR3 is TGTGCCAGCTCCAAGGGAACCTTCAGTCTCACGGAAAAACTGTTTTTT.

This chain uses TRBV27 with TRBJ1-1, with D unclear. V lost 2 bases and J 12 bases, leaving 10 bases between the germline ends. CDR1 is MNHEY, CDR2 SMNVEV, per germline (reference sequence). The CDR3 spans 11 residues. The CDR3 protein is CASSLLRRTFF. The CDR3 DNA sequence: TGTGCCAGCAGTTTACTCAGGAGGACTTTCTTT.

The rearrangement joins TRBV7-2 to TRBJ2-3; unclear D gene. CDR3 length: 15 residues. Germline loops: CDR1 SGHTA, CDR2 FQGNSA. The V end lost 5 bases, the J end lost 6 bases, and 18 bases lay between the germline ends. The CDR3 loop is CASSLPGHGVDTQYF. Here the CDR3 DNA reads TGTGCCAGCAGCCTACCGGGCCACGGCGTGGATACGCAGTATTTT. Supplemented by reference TRBV7-2 and TRBJ2-3, the full variable domain reads GAGVSQSPSNKVTEKGKDVELRCDPISGHTALYWYRQSLGQGLEFLIYFQGNSAPDKSGLPSDRFSAERTGGSVSTLTIQRTQQEDSAVYLCASSLPGHGVDTQYFGPGTRLTVL.

The V gene is TRBV12-3 or TRBV12-4, the J gene TRBJ2-7; D is tentatively TRBD1 or TRBD2 (5 bases each). The CDR3 is 13 residues long. The V gene lost 2 bases and the J gene lost 5 bases, with 10 bases spanning the gap. DNA for the CDR3: TGTGCCAGCAGTTTATGGGACGAGGACGAGCAGTACTTC. Translated, it gives CASSLWDEDEQYF.

The chain employs TRBV2 and TRBJ1-1; D call uncertain. V lost 6 bases to trimming and J lost 4 bases, with 9 bases between them. There are 12 residues in the CDR3. Looked up from germline, CDR1 is SNHLY and CDR2 is FYNNEI. This CDR3 reads CASSLEGTEAFF. CDR3 in DNA: TGTGCCAGCAGCCTAGAGGGCACTGAAGCTTTCTTT.

The chain joins TRBV7-2 to TRBJ1-5; tentative D call: TRBD1 (6 bases). Trimming took off 5 bases at V and 3 bases at J, with 17 bases between the two ends. Per germline, CDR1 SGHTA and CDR2 FQGNSA. This CDR3 is 16 amino acids long. The CDR3 loop reads CASSLEVGAINQPQHF. The CDR3 DNA is TGTGCCAGCAGCCTGGAGGTGGGGGCGATCAATCAGCCCCAGCATTTT.

J is TRBJ2-7 and V is TRBV14; unclear D gene. Germline V gives CDR1 SGHDN, CDR2 FVKESK. Trimming stripped 4 bases from V and 3 bases from J, with 10 bases between. The CDR3 is 13 residues long. This CDR3 is CASSRMGYYEQYF. In DNA, the CDR3 is TGTGCCAGCAGCCGGATGGGGTACTACGAGCAGTACTTC.